The 20 T cell receptor beta chains listed next were all sequenced from one sample in a study of blood T cell repertoires in COVID-19. This table comes from immunoSEQ multiplex PCR, and its TCRdb copy is limited to in-frame clones, with some not included. The data contain about 220,000 clones, around 89% of them singletons. Material for sequencing was PBMCs or T cells enriched from blood (not recorded which). The receptors here all came from a woman between 18 and 29 years old in a cohort exposed to, infected with or recovered from COVID-19 (not recorded which).

The chain joins TRBV19 to TRBJ2-2, with 11 nucleotides matching TRBD2. Germline V CDR1 and CDR2: LNHDA, SQIVND (reference sequence). The CDR3 is made up of 17 amino acids. Trimming removed 6 bases from V and 1 base from J; junction bases left unmatched: 7. In nucleotides, the CDR3 is TGTGCCAGTAGCAGGAAAGGGACTAGCGGGAACACCGGGGAGCTGTTTTTT. It encodes CASSRKGTSGNTGELFF.

This clone has a single count. J is TRBJ1-1 and V is TRBV6-5; 11 nucleotides match TRBD1. Germline V gene sequence: CDR1 MNHEY, CDR2 SVGAGI. CDR3 length: 13 amino acids. The trim removed 6 bases at V and 7 bases at J, leaving 4 bases unmatched. In DNA, the CDR3 is TGTGCCAGCAGGGGGACAGGGGGGAGTGAAGCTTTCTTT. Its protein product is CASRGTGGSEAFF.

CDR3 coding DNA: TGTGCCACCAGTGACGGGGGACAGGAAGAGACCCAGTACTTC. This translates into CATSDGGQEETQYF. The chain is built from TRBV24-1 and TRBJ2-5; the match to TRBD1 covers 8 bases. The V segment lost 4 bases and the J segment 3 bases; nucleotides outside the gene matches: 3. The CDR3 extends over 14 amino acids. CDR1 is KGHDR, CDR2 SFDVKD, per germline.

The chain is built from TRBV28 and TRBJ1-4, with D possibly TRBD1 on 5 matching bases. The CDR3 covers 14 residues. V was cut by 4 bases and J by 10 bases, with 16 bases left in between. Germline lookup yields CDR1 MDHEN and CDR2 SYDVKM. The chain's CDR3 is CASSWGGREGKLFF. CDR3 nucleotide sequence: TGTGCCAGCAGTTGGGGGGGGAGAGAGGGAAAACTGTTTTTT. The variable domain in full, with the rest retrieved from reference TRBV28 and TRBJ1-4, is DVKVTQSSRYLVKRTGEKVFLECVQDMDHENMFWYRQDPGLGLRLIYFSYDVKMKEKGDIPEGYSVSREKKERFSLILESASTNQTSMYLCASSWGGREGKLFFGSGTQLSVL.

DNA of the CDR3: TGTGCCAGCAGTTCCCGACTAGCGGGGGGGGATACGCAGTATTTT. It translates to CASSSRLAGGDTQYF. The gene calls are TRBV6-5 and TRBJ2-3; 14 nucleotides align to TRBD2. The CDR3 covers 15 residues. Per the germline V gene, CDR1 is MNHEY and CDR2 is SVGAGI. The J segment lost 6 bases and the V segment lost 4 bases, leaving 3 bases of the junction unmatched.

The gene calls are TRBV7-3 and TRBJ2-1; TRBD2 might be the D (6 bases). V lost 1 base and J lost 0, with 25 bases in between. Germline V CDR1 and CDR2: SGHTA, FQGTGA. The CDR3 runs to 21 residues. CDR3 amino acids: CASSLMDKADSSASSYNEQFF. In DNA form, the CDR3 reads TGTGCCAGCAGCTTAATGGATAAGGCGGATTCTAGCGCTAGCTCCTACAATGAGCAGTTCTTC.

DNA of the CDR3: TGTGCCAGCACTGGGGGACTTGTTAATGAAAAACTGTTTTTT. It yields the protein CASTGGLVNEKLFF. The V gene is TRBV2, the J gene TRBJ1-4; weak D call: TRBD1 (5 bases). The CDR3 sequence is 14 residues long. The germline V and J ends were trimmed by 7 bases and 4 bases, with 13 bases remaining between them. Germline-derived CDR1 and CDR2 are SNHLY and FYNNEI.

This sequence joins TRBV24-1 and TRBJ1-3; the D gene is possibly TRBD1 (5 bases). The CDR3 has 22 residues. The ends were cut back, 5 bases at V and 0 bases at J, with 31 bases in the middle. Looked up from germline, CDR1 is KGHDR and CDR2 is SFDVKD. This CDR3 reads CATSAPLWFTRDSRLSGNTIYF. The CDR3 DNA reads TGTGCCACCAGTGCGCCTCTTTGGTTCACCCGAGACAGCCGTCTCTCTGGAAACACCATATATTTT.

Notes on this clone: An end of the junction differs from the germline gene, which may be a read error. In DNA, the CDR3 is TGTGCCAGCAGCCAAGGCTCGGCTAGCTACGGGCAGTACTTC. It encodes CASSQGSASYGQYF. The chain carries TRBV4-2 and TRBJ2-7, with a tentative D call TRBD2 (5 bases). The germline CDR1 and CDR2 sequences are LGHNA and YNFKEQ. The CDR3 sequence is 14 residues long.

The chain joins TRBV4-1 to TRBJ1-6; D is ambiguous. Trimming cost V 4 bases and J 8 bases, with 18 bases left between them. Germline lookup yields CDR1 MGHRA and CDR2 YSYEKL. The CDR3 is made up of 16 amino acids. The CDR3 DNA reads TGCGCCAGCAGCCCCTTCCAACGGCAGGAGGATTCACCCCTCCACTTT. Amino acids: CASSPFQRQEDSPLHF.

The chain couples TRBV28 to TRBJ1-2; perhaps TRBD1 as D (6 bases). CDR3 size: 13 residues. CDR1 and CDR2 from the germline V gene are MDHEN and SYDVKM. The ends were cut back, 6 bases at V and 1 base at J, with 9 bases in the middle. The CDR3 sequence: CASSRDNNYGYTF. In DNA, the CDR3 is TGTGCCAGCAGCCGGGACAATAACTATGGCTACACCTTC.

The CDR3 region is CASSEALQGVTEAFF. In DNA, the CDR3 is TGTGCCAGCAGTGAAGCGCTTCAGGGGGTCACTGAAGCTTTCTTT. This chain links TRBV2 with TRBJ1-1; 7 nucleotides match TRBD1. The CDR3 has 15 amino acids. The junction had 5 bases not matched to a gene; V was cut back by 0 bases and J by 4 bases. Germline V lookup: CDR1 SNHLY, CDR2 FYNNEI.

The genes are TRBV10-1 and TRBJ1-2; tentative D call: TRBD1 (6 bases). The germline V and J ends were trimmed by 5 bases and 5 bases, with 9 bases remaining between them. The CDR3 sequence is 12 residues long. Per germline, CDR1 WNHNN and CDR2 SYGVQD (reference sequence). CDR3 amino acids: CASSQDSYGYTF. The CDR3 DNA follows: TGCGCCAGCAGTCAGGACAGTTATGGCTACACCTTC.

The V gene is TRBV24-1, the J gene TRBJ2-5; 10 bases agree with TRBD2. The germline CDR1 and CDR2 sequences are KGHDR and SFDVKD. J gave up 10 bases and V 5 bases, and 21 bases lay outside the gene matches. The CDR3 length is 18 residues. The CDR3 bases are TGTGCCACCAGTGGCTCCGCCCTAGCGGGAGAAGCTCCAGGGGTCCAGTACTTC. Translated, it gives CATSGSALAGEAPGVQYF.

The V and J genes are TRBV6-1 and TRBJ1-1, with D possibly being TRBD1 (5 bases). CDR3 length: 14 residues. Germline values: CDR1 MNHNS, CDR2 SASEGT. Trimming took 1 base from V and 6 from J, leaving 12 bases between them. CDR3 in DNA: TGTGCCAGCAGTGAAGAGGGACCGGGAGCTGAAGCTTTCTTT. Protein product: CASSEEGPGAEAFF.

This chain joins TRBV7-2 and TRBJ2-1; 12 bases agree with TRBD2. This CDR3 comprises 15 residues. With V trimmed by 5 bases and J by 6 bases, 5 bases remained unmatched. Germline V gene data show CDR1 as SGHTA and CDR2 as FQGNSA. This CDR3 reads CASSLLAGGANEQFF. CDR3 bases: TGTGCCAGCAGCCTTCTAGCGGGGGGGGCCAATGAGCAGTTCTTC.

The chain is built from TRBV5-1 and TRBJ2-1, with TRBD2 identical over 13 bases. The CDR3 spans 16 residues. Looked up from germline, CDR1 is SGHRS and CDR2 is YFSETQ. The J segment lost 8 bases and the V segment lost 5 bases, leaving 10 bases of the junction unmatched. CDR3 sequence reads: CASSWTSGSVGDEQFF. DNA for the CDR3: TGCGCCAGCAGTTGGACTAGCGGGAGTGTAGGCGATGAGCAGTTCTTC.

This chain uses TRBV6-5 with TRBJ1-2, with a possible D match to TRBD1 (6 bases). Deletions cut 2 bases from V and 5 bases from J, with 15 bases between. CDR1 and CDR2 (germline): MNHEY, SVGAGI. CDR3 size: 15 residues. CDR3 coding DNA: TGTGCCAGCAGTTACCGGAGGACAGCGGATTATGGCTACACCTTC. As protein: CASSYRRTADYGYTF.

This clone was recorded a few times. The chain recombines TRBV7-2 with TRBJ2-3; D gene unclear. The CDR3 totals 14 residues. Trimming left V 2 bases short and J 4 bases short, with 10 bases between. Germline CDR1 and CDR2: SGHTA and FQGNSA. CDR3 in DNA: TGTGCCAGCAGCTTACTATTTCCCTCAGATACGCAGTATTTT. Residues: CASSLLFPSDTQYF. The full variable domain, its missing parts supplied by reference TRBV7-2 and TRBJ2-3, is GAGVSQSPSNKVTEKGKDVELRCDPISGHTALYWYRQSLGQGLEFLIYFQGNSAPDKSGLPSDRFSAERTGGSVSTLTIQRTQQEDSAVYLCASSLLFPSDTQYFGPGTRLTVL.

The chain recombines TRBV11-3 with TRBJ2-7; possible D gene TRBD2, 6 bases. Per the germline V gene, CDR1 is SGHNT and CDR2 is YENEEA. CDR3 size: 14 residues. V lost 3 bases, J lost 0 bases, and 9 bases lay in between. CDR3 bases: TGTGCCAGCAGCTTGGGACTGTTCTCCTACGAGCAGTACTTC. Amino acids: CASSLGLFSYEQYF.